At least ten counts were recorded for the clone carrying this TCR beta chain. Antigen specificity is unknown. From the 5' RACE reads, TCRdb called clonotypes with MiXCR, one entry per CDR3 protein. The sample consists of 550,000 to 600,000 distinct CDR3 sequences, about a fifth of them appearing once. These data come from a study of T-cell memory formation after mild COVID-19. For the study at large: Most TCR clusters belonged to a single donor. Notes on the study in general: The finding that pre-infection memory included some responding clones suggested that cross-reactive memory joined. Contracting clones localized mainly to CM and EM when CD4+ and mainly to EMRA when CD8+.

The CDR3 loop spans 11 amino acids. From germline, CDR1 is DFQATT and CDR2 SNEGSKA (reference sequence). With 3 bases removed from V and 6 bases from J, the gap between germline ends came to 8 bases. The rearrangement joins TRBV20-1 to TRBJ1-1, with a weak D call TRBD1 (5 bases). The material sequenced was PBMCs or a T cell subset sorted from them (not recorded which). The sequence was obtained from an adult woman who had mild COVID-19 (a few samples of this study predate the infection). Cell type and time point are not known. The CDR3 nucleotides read TGCAGTGCTAGTCCCAGGGCTGAAGCTTTCTTT. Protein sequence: CSASPRAEAFF.